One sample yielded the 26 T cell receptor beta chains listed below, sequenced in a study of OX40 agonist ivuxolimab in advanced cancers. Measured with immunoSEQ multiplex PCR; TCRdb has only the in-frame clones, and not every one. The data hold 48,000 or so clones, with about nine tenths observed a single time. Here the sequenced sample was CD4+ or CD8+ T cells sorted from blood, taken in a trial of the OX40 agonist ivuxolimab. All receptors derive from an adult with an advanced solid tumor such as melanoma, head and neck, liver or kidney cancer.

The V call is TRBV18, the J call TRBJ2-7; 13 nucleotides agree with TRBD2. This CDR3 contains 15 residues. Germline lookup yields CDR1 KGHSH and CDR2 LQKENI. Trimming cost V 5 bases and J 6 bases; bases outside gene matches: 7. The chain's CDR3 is CASSATSGGGLEQYV. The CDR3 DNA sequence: TGTGCCAGCTCAGCCACTAGCGGGGGGGGTCTCGAGCAGTACGTC.

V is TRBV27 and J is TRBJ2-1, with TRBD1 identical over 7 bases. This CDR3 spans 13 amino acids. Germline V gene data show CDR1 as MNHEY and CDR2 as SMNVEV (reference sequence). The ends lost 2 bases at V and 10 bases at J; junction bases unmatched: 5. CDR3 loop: CASSLRTGKEQFF. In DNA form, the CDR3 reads TGTGCCAGCAGTTTAAGGACAGGAAAGGAGCAGTTCTTC.

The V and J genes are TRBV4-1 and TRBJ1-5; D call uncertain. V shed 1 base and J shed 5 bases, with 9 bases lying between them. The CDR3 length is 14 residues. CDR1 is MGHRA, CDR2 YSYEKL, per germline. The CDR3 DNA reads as TGCGCCAGCAGCCAAGGTACCCAGCATCAGCCCCAGCATTTT. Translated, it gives CASSQGTQHQPQHF.

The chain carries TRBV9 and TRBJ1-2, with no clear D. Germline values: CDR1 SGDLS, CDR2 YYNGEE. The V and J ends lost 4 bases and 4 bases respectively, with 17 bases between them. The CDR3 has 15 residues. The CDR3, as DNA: TGTGCCAGCAGCCCGACCCTGGGCGGGAGCTATGGCTACACCTTC. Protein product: CASSPTLGGSYGYTF.

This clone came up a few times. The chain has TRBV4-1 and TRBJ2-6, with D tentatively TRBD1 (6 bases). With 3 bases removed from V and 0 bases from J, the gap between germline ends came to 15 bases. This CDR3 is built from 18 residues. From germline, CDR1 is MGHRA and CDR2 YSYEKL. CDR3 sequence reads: CASSHLGTISSGANVLTF. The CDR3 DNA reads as TGCGCCAGCAGCCACCTGGGGACAATTAGCTCTGGGGCCAACGTCCTGACTTTC.

CDR3 in amino acids: CASSATDTQYF. In DNA, the CDR3 is TGTGCCAGCAGCGCAACAGATACGCAGTATTTT. The chain recombines TRBV7-9 with TRBJ2-3; no clear D gene. Germline values: CDR1 SEHNR, CDR2 FQNEAQ (reference sequence). The CDR3 contains 11 residues. V was pared by 5 bases and J by 3 bases, with 3 bases between.

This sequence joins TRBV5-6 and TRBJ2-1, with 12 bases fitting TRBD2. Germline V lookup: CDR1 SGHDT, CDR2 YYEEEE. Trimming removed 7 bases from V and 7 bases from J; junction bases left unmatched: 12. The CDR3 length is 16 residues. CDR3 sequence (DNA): TGTGCCAGCTCCACTTTACTAGCGGGGGGTCGTAATGAGCAGTTCTTC. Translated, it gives CASSTLLAGGRNEQFF.

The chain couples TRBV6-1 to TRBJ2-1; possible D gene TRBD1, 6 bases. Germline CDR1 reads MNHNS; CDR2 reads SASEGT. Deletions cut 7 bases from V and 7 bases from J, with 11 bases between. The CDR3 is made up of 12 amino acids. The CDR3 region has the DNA TGTGCCAGCACCCCAGGGGTAAATGAGCAGTTCTTC. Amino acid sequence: CASTPGVNEQFF.

CDR3 nucleotides: TGTGCCAGCAGCTCCCCGCGGGACATACCCTACGAGCAGTACGTC. It specifies CASSSPRDIPYEQYV. The chain links TRBV28 to TRBJ2-7; D possibly matches TRBD1 or TRBD2 (6 bases each). Trimming cost V 6 bases and J 2 bases, with 17 bases left between them. This CDR3 has 15 amino acids. The germline CDR1 and CDR2 sequences are MDHEN and SYDVKM.

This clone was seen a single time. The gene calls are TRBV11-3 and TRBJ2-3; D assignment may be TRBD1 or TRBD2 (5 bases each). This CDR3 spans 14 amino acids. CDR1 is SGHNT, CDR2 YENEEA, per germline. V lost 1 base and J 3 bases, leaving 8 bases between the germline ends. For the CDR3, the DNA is TGTGCCAGCAGCTTAGCGGGACCTACAGATACGCAGTATTTT. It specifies CASSLAGPTDTQYF.

The CDR3 DNA is TGCAGCGCCCCTCCGGAGGGACCCCTATATGGCTACACCTTC. Translating gives CSAPPEGPLYGYTF. The J gene is TRBJ1-2, the V gene TRBV29-1; D possibly corresponds to TRBD1 (5 bases). V was clipped by 7 bases and J by 5 bases, with 20 bases between them. Germline assignment: CDR1 SQVTM and CDR2 ANQGSEA. The CDR3 is 14 amino acids.

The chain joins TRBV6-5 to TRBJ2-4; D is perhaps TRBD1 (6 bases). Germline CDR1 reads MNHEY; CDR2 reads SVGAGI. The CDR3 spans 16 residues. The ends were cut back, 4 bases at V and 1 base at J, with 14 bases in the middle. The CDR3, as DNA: TGTGCCAGCAGTTCCGAGGGGGATGTGGCCAAAAACATTCAGTACTTC. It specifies CASSSEGDVAKNIQYF.

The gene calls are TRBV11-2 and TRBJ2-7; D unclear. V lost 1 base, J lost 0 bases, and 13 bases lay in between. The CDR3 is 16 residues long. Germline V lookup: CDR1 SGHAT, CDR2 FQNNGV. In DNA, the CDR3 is TGTGCCAGCAGCTTAGTTATTAGTGTCGTCTCCTACGAGCAGTACTTC. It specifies CASSLVISVVSYEQYF.

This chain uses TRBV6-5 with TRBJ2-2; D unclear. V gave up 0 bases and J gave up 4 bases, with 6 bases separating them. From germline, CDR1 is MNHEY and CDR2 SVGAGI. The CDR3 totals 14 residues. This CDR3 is CASSYSKATGELFF. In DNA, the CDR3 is TGTGCCAGCAGTTACTCGAAAGCCACCGGGGAGCTGTTTTTT.

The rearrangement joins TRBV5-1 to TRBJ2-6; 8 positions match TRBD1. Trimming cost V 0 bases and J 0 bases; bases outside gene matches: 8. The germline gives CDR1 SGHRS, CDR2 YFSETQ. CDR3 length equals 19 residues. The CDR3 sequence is CASSLEPDRAISGANVLTF. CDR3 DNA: TGCGCCAGCAGCTTGGAACCGGACAGGGCGATCTCTGGGGCCAACGTCCTGACTTTC.

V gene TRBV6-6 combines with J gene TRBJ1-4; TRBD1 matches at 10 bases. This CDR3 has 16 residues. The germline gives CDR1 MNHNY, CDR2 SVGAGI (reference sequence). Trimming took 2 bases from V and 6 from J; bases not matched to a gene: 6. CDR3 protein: CASSYSRDRGDEKLFF. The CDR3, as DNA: TGTGCCAGCAGTTACAGCCGGGACAGGGGAGATGAAAAACTGTTTTTT.

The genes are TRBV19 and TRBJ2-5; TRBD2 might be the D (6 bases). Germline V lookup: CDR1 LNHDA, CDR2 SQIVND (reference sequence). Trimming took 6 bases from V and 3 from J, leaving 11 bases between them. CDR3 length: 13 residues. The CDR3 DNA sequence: TGTGCCAGTAGGATCTCGGGAGAAGAGACCCAGTACTTC. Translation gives CASRISGEETQYF.

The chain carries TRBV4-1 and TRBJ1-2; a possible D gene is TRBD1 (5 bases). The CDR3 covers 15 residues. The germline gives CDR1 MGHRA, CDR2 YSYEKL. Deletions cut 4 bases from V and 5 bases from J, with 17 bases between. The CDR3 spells CASSPVTDSLYGYTF. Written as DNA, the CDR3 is TGCGCCAGCAGCCCAGTGACTGACAGCCTTTATGGCTACACCTTC.

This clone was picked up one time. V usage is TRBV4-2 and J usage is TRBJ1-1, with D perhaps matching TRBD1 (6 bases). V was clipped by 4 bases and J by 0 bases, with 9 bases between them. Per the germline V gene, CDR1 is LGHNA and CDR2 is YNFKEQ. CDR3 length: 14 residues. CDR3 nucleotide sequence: TGTGCCAGCAGCCGAACAGGGTTGAACACTGAAGCTTTCTTT. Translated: CASSRTGLNTEAFF.

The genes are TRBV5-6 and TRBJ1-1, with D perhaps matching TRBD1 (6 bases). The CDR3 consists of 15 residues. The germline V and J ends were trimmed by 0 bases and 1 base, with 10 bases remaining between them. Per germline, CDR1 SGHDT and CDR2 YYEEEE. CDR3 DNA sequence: TGTGCCAGCAGCTTGGGGACAGCCCCGAACACTGAAGCTTTCTTT. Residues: CASSLGTAPNTEAFF.

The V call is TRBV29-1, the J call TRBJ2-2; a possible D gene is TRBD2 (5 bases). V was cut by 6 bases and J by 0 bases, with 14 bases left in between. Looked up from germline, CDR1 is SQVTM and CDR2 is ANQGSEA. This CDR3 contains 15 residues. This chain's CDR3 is CSVRTGSPNTGELFF. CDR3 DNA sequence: TGCAGCGTCCGGACGGGGAGTCCGAACACCGGGGAGCTGTTTTTT.

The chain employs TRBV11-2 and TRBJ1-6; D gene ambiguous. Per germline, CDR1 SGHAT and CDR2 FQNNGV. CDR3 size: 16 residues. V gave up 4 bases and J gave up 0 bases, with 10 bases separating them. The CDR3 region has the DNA TGTGCCAGCAGCTCCGAGGAAAGCTCCTATAATTCACCCCTCCACTTT. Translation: CASSSEESSYNSPLHF. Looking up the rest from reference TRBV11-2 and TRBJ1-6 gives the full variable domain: EAGVAQSPRYKIIEKRQSVAFWCNPISGHATLYWYQQILGQGPKLLIQFQNNGVVDDSQLPKDRFSAERLKGVDSTLKIQPAKLEDSAVYLCASSSEESSYNSPLHFGNGTRLTVT.

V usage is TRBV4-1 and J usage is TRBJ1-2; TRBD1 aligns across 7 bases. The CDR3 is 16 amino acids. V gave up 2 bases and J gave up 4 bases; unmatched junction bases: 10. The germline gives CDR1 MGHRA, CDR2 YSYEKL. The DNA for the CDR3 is TGCGCCAGCAGCCAAAGTACAGGGGTCTCTGTCTATGGCTACACCTTC. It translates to CASSQSTGVSVYGYTF.

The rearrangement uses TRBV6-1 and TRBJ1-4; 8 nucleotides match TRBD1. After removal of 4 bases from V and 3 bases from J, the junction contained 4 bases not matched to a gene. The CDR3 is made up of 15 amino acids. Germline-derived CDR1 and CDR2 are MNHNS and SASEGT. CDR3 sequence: CASSARQGPNEKLFF. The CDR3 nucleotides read TGTGCCAGCAGTGCACGACAGGGGCCTAATGAAAAACTGTTTTTT.

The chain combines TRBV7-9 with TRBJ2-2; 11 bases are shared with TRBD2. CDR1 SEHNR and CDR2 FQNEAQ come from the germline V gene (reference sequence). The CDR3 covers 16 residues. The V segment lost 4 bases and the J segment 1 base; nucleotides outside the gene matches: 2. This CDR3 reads CASSSTSGVNTGELFF. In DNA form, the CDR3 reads TGTGCCAGCAGCTCGACTAGCGGGGTGAACACCGGGGAGCTGTTTTTT.

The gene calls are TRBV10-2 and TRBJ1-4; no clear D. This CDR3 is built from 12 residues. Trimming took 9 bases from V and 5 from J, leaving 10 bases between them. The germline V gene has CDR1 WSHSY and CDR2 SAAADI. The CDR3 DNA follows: TGCGCCAGTGGACGCGAAAATGAAAAACTGTTTTTT. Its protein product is CASGRENEKLFF.